A selection of T cell receptor beta chains follows, all from one sample in a study of blood T cell repertoires in COVID-19. Repertoires were generated with immunoSEQ multiplex PCR, while TCRdb's copy carries only in-frame clones and drops some. Of 250,000 to 300,000 clones in the sample, roughly 90% were seen once. Sequenced sample: peripheral blood. These receptors came from a woman aged 25-40 years with COVID-19, enrolled during active disease. The CDR3 runs from the conserved cysteine through the conserved F or W.

V gene	CDR3 length	J gene	CDR3 protein
TRBV28	16	TRBJ2-5	CASSRQGAAGQETQYF
TRBV9	22	TRBJ2-6	CASSPLGVGRGDPSSGANVLTF
TRBV19	15	TRBJ1-5	CASRIQGTSNQPQHF
TRBV6-6	13	TRBJ2-1	CATGTSGRNEQFF
TRBV5-4	16	TRBJ2-3	CASSTPGQGGWYTQYF
TRBV28	15	TRBJ1-2	CASSLTSQGNYGYTF
TRBV18	14	TRBJ2-1	CASSPAGTYNEQFF
TRBV4-1	17	TRBJ1-5	CASSQDRTGLGNQPQHF
TRBV30	13	TRBJ1-6	CAWTTGGISPLHF
TRBV18	13	TRBJ1-4	CASSNQAGEKLFF
TRBV7-2	15	TRBJ2-5	CASSFDRVGQETQYF
TRBV6-6	13	TRBJ1-1	CASSYRAGLEAFF
TRBV5-1	15	TRBJ2-7	CASSLGRGWGYEQYF
TRBV7-9	16	TRBJ1-5	CASSRTGPYSNQPQHF
TRBV5-4	14	TRBJ2-7	CASSLAVGAYEQYF
TRBV28	15	TRBJ1-2	CASSTPGEANYGYTF
TRBV28	14	TRBJ2-7	CASSLGTSIYEQYF
TRBV5-4	14	TRBJ1-1	CASSKRGKNTEAFF
TRBV7-9	12	TRBJ2-7	CASSLPQREQYF
TRBV3-1/TRBV3-2	15	TRBJ2-7	CARLDSGRDPYEQYF
TRBV19	11	TRBJ2-7	CASSAGPEQYF
TRBV28	15	TRBJ1-1	CASSSPQGRGTEAFF
TRBV27	17	TRBJ1-6	CASSPILWDRGNSPLHF
TRBV30	14	TRBJ2-6	CAFRSGSGANVLTF
TRBV3-1/TRBV3-2	14	TRBJ1-2	CASSQGTGGINYTF
TRBV3-1/TRBV3-2	13	TRBJ1-1	CASSFAGGTEAFF
TRBV5-5	14	TRBJ2-7	CASSFGTGEYEQYF
TRBV6-6	14	TRBJ2-7	CASSMGLADYEQYF
TRBV6-7	13	TRBJ1-2	CASSYAGNYGYTF
TRBV11-3	16	TRBJ2-3	CASSPSTGGGTDTQYF
TRBV6-5	15	TRBJ2-7	CASSYQATLVYEQYF
TRBV6-6	15	TRBJ1-3	CASSYYPGSGNTIYF
TRBV6-4	15	TRBJ2-5	CASSVAAGTQETQYF
TRBV18	14	TRBJ1-6	CASQIAGEDSPLHF
TRBV7-9	15	TRBJ2-1	CATLTPGGNYNEQFF
TRBV27	20	TRBJ2-3	CASSEGLTSLTSGRALTQYF
TRBV15	12	TRBJ2-7	CATMGGRSEQYF
TRBV15	16	TRBJ2-2	CATSRDGRLVAGELFF
TRBV30	14	TRBJ1-5	CAWSSGQGNQPQHF
TRBV7-9	14	TRBJ2-3	CASSLIESGDTQYF
TRBV18	14	TRBJ2-1	CASSPRAVYNEQFF
TRBV7-8	14	TRBJ1-5	CASSLPRFGGPQHF
TRBV14	15	TRBJ2-2	CASSQDSRRGGQLFF
TRBV19	13	TRBJ1-5	CARGGDTGQPQHF
TRBV30	16	TRBJ1-1	CAWSHRDTSYYTEAFF
TRBV6-2/TRBV6-3	17	TRBJ2-1	CASSYWGRGHAGNEQFF
TRBV28	11	TRBJ1-1	CASESSTEAFF
TRBV7-9	14	TRBJ2-3	CASSLGSGTDTQYF
TRBV2	14	TRBJ1-2	CASSEEGAGYGYTF
TRBV6-4	13	TRBJ2-7	CASSEEASYEQYF
TRBV6-2/TRBV6-3	13	TRBJ2-7	CASSYGQGDEQYF
TRBV19	16	TRBJ2-6	CASSERTGSGANVLTF
TRBV3-1/TRBV3-2	14	TRBJ1-1	CASSQALTGTEAFF
TRBV3-1/TRBV3-2	13	TRBJ1-2	CASSQGTGYGYTF